These 8 T cell receptor beta chains were all obtained from the same sample, sequenced in a study of control samples from healthy donors and cancer patients (TCRdb year 2020). The library was produced with the immunoSEQ multiplex PCR assay. Sourced from immuneACCESS, this table was stored by TCRdb with only in-frame sequences that have V and J called. A share of the clones is absent; for the studies checked, an unresolved V gene accounts for under half, and the remainder has no known explanation. This sample comprises under 450,000 clones, around 90% of them detected only once. 5.5% to 7.5% of the sample comes from the top ten. Sequencing was performed on PBMCs. These receptors were collected from a man aged 40-49 years with head and neck cancer.

The sample holds one count of this clone. The chain links TRBV6-5 to TRBJ2-3; D possibly corresponds to TRBD1 (5 bases). Germline-derived CDR1 and CDR2 are MNHEY and SVGAGI. V lost 6 bases and J lost 2, with 15 bases in between. This CDR3 has 15 amino acids. Here the CDR3 DNA reads TGTGCCAGCAGCGATAAAAAGACAGCCACAGATACGCAGTATTTT. Translating gives CASSDKKTATDTQYF.

The J gene is TRBJ1-1, the V gene TRBV19; 9 bases are shared with TRBD1. Germline assignment: CDR1 LNHDA and CDR2 SQIVND (reference sequence). This CDR3 has 14 residues. The V segment lost 6 bases and the J segment 5 bases; nucleotides outside the gene matches: 7. CDR3 in amino acids: CASSPTGGDTEAFF. CDR3 sequence (DNA): TGTGCCAGTAGCCCGACAGGGGGGGATACTGAAGCTTTCTTT.

This clone showed up just once. The chain uses TRBV28 and TRBJ1-5; tentative D call: TRBD1 (5 bases). CDR3 size: 15 residues. Germline-derived CDR1 and CDR2 are MDHEN and SYDVKM. Trimming took 6 bases from V and 5 from J, leaving 17 bases between them. The chain's CDR3 is CASRGGTAEYQPQHF. The DNA for the CDR3 is TGTGCCAGCAGGGGGGGGACGGCGGAGTATCAGCCCCAGCATTTT.

The chain links TRBV9 to TRBJ2-5; 8 bases match TRBD2. V shed 0 bases and J 5 bases; nucleotides not matched to a gene: 3. The CDR3 has 14 amino acids. CDR1 and CDR2 from the germline V gene are SGDLS and YYNGEE. CDR3 in amino acids: CASSVEAGVETQYF. The CDR3 DNA sequence: TGTGCCAGCAGCGTAGAAGCGGGAGTGGAGACCCAGTACTTC.

The V gene is TRBV6-5, the J gene TRBJ1-2; 7 bases align to TRBD1. Looked up from germline, CDR1 is MNHEY and CDR2 is SVGAGI. The V gene end was trimmed by 2 bases and the J gene end by 6 bases; junction bases not matched to a gene: 6. The CDR3 has 14 residues. The CDR3 here is CASSYEGAWDGYTF. Here the CDR3 DNA reads TGTGCCAGCAGTTACGAGGGGGCTTGGGATGGCTACACCTTC.

Of note for this clone: An end of the junction does not agree with germline; a read error may underlie this. V gene TRBV10-3 combines with J gene TRBJ1-2; D not resolved. This CDR3 spans 13 amino acids. The V gene's germline CDR1 is ENHRY and CDR2 SYGVKD. CDR3 nucleotide sequence: TGTGCCATCACTGAGGACGGACGCTATGGCTACACCTTC. Translating gives CAITEDGRYGYTF.

This chain uses TRBV6-5 with TRBJ1-2; D is uncertain. V shed 5 bases and J shed 4 bases, with 8 bases lying between them. CDR1 is MNHEY, CDR2 SVGAGI, per germline. CDR3 size: 12 residues. CDR3 coding DNA: TGTGCCAGCAGTCCAGACACCTATGGCTACACCTTC. It codes for CASSPDTYGYTF.

Only a few counts were recorded for this clone. This chain joins TRBV27 and TRBJ1-5; D gene uncertain. The CDR3 has 17 residues. V shed 5 bases and J shed 0 bases, with 17 bases lying between them. Germline values: CDR1 MNHEY, CDR2 SMNVEV (reference sequence). This CDR3 reads CASSARGGGPSNQPQHF. DNA for the CDR3: TGTGCCAGCAGTGCGCGAGGAGGAGGACCTAGCAATCAGCCCCAGCATTTT.